This T cell receptor (beta chain) was recorded in a study of blood T cell repertoires in COVID-19 (dated by TCRdb to the early 2020s). A note on the overall study: Collaborator samples came from the United States, Italy and Spain and covered acute and convalescent phases of COVID-19. Where available, HLA class I and class II types were taken from metadata supplied by the sample provider and were not determined by assay-based typing. The samples were drawn from the first 160 participants of the ongoing ImmuneRACE study and from 1,254 subjects provided by 6 global collaborators. Nearly every sample came with metadata listing a de-identified subject ID, COVID-19 status, age in years and sex. A freely available public database, intended as a resource for researchers studying the immune response to SARS-CoV-2, is where the repertoires were released. The material from the prospective study consisted of cDNA or gDNA derived from T cells, B-cell-depleted T cells, or PBMCs. Deeply sampled blood TCRbeta repertoires from subjects exposed to, actively infected with, or recovered from COVID-19 were included in the dataset.

CDR1 and CDR2 are read off the germline V gene as SGHDT and YYEEEE. The CDR3 numbers 15 residues from cysteine through phenylalanine. The only DNA kept is the CDR3, 45 bases in frame from the first base. The V end gives up 5 bases and the J end 0 bases, leaving 4 bases in the junction not matched to a gene. The immunoSEQ Assay, a bias-controlled multiplex PCR, was used to amplify TCRbeta CDR3 regions from genomic DNA. The original methods were these. The number of nucleated cells in each sample was estimated by amplification of reference gene primers within the assay. To quantify the absolute abundance of each unique TCRbeta CDR3 rearrangement, sequence reads were collapsed and filtered. For each sample, productive Simpson clonality was calculated by taking the square root of Simpson's diversity index across productive rearrangements. TCRdb retrieved this table from immuneACCESS and kept in-frame rearrangements only. Not all clones are present; in checked studies, unresolved V genes account for under half, and no reason is known for the remainder. V, J and clone size reflect that table, while D and trimming were determined from the DNA. In all, the sample holds 75,000 to 90,000 clones, and around four fifths of those were seen once. Jointly, the top ten make up over 15% of the sample.

Whole blood was collected in K2EDTA tubes by collaborating institutions according to the institutions' own protocols. For TCRbeta analysis, collaborators shipped samples in one of three forms: frozen whole blood, isolated PBMCs, or DNA extracted from either of those sample types. About this clone itself: Its antigen is still unknown. The input lacks base qualities; no much larger clone sits a single base away.

Overall results and qualifications from the work: The quantity of clinical and demographic metadata differed by source and by participant and was supplied without curation.

Recombination joined TRBV5-6 with TRBJ2-1; the junction holds 8 bases that match TRBD1. The specimen was peripheral blood. The TCR originated in an older man with active or convalescent COVID-19. The bases read TGTGCCAGCAGTTTAGACAGGGGCTCCTACAATGAGCAGTTCTTC. Translation gives CASSLDRGSYNEQFF.